This TCR beta chain was identified in a study of cytomegalovirus exposure and HLA in healthy donors. CDR3 length: 14 residues. V dropped 0 bases and J dropped 10 bases, with 11 bases sitting between them. Germline CDR1 SGDLS, CDR2 YYNGEE. PCR primers comprised 60 Vbeta and 13 Jbeta primers. Only in-frame clones appear in the TCRdb table, and some are missing; sequencing was by immunoSEQ multiplex PCR. The sample lists 200,000 or so clones, 78% occurring once. The V and J genes are TRBV9 and TRBJ1-6, with a possible D match to TRBD1 (6 bases). Sequencing was performed on PBMCs. The receptor comes from a woman aged 25 to 39 in good health and CMV-seropositive. For the CDR3, the DNA is TGTGCCAGCAGCGTAGCTACGGGGGGCTCACCCCTCCACTTT. Translation gives CASSVATGGSPLHF.